Below are 19 T cell receptor beta chains sequenced from a single sample in a study of blood T cell repertoires in COVID-19 (dated by TCRdb to 2020 to 2021). Receptor libraries were prepared by the immunoSEQ multiplex PCR assay. The table comes from immuneACCESS by way of TCRdb, which keeps in-frame sequences with V and J called. Part of the clones is missing from these tables; in studies checked, under half for an unresolved V gene and the rest for unknown reasons. The sample table contains around 200,000 clones; only one count was recorded for around 80% of them. The top ten hold around 18% of the sample. Sequenced sample: peripheral blood. Receptors were obtained from a woman of 80 years or more with active or convalescent COVID-19.

This clone has just a few counts. V gene TRBV4-3 combines with J gene TRBJ1-2, with D tentatively TRBD1 (5 bases). The length of the CDR3 is 15 residues. Germline V gene data show CDR1 as LGHNA and CDR2 as YSLEER. Deletions cut 0 bases from V and 5 bases from J, with 13 bases between. CDR3 in amino acids: CASSQDLGQGYGYTF. In DNA, the CDR3 is TGCGCCAGCAGCCAAGATCTTGGGCAGGGTTATGGCTACACCTTC.

V and J are TRBV10-3 and TRBJ2-3, with TRBD1 identical over 11 bases. Germline CDR1 reads ENHRY; CDR2 reads SYGVKD. This CDR3 has 12 amino acids. J gave up 5 bases and V 11 bases, and 3 bases lay outside the gene matches. Here the CDR3 reads CAVGQGGDTQYF. The CDR3 DNA reads as TGTGCCGTGGGACAGGGGGGAGATACGCAGTATTTT.

The rearrangement links TRBV2 to TRBJ1-6; D gene ambiguous. The CDR3 runs to 14 residues. Between the trimmed V and J ends, which lost 4 bases and 5 bases, there was a span of 9 bases. Germline CDR1 is SNHLY and CDR2 is FYNNEI. CDR3 sequence (DNA): TGTGCCAGCAGTGGGGCAGGTAATAATTCACCCCTCCACTTT. Translation gives CASSGAGNNSPLHF.

This clone was picked up a small number of times. This chain uses TRBV30 with TRBJ1-6; perhaps TRBD1 as D (5 bases). The germline gives CDR1 GTSNPN, CDR2 SVGIG (reference sequence). The CDR3 is 14 amino acids. Trimming pared 1 base from V and 8 bases from J, leaving 12 bases between. The CDR3 nucleotides read TGTGCCTGGAGTGCCGGAACAGGTCATTCACCCCTCCACTTT. Translation: CAWSAGTGHSPLHF.

The V gene is TRBV7-3, the J gene TRBJ2-1; D uncertain. With 1 base removed from V and 6 bases from J, the gap between germline ends came to 13 bases. Germline V lookup: CDR1 SGHTA, CDR2 FQGTGA. The CDR3 runs to 15 residues. The CDR3, as DNA: TGTGCCAGCAGCTTAATAGCACAACGGAGCAATGAGCAGTTCTTC. It specifies CASSLIAQRSNEQFF.

This clone was detected only a few times. In nucleotides, the CDR3 is TGTGCCAGCAGCCAAGCACTAGCGGCCTACGAGCAGTACTTC. Its translation: CASSQALAAYEQYF. The chain recombines TRBV4-2 with TRBJ2-7; the match to TRBD2 covers 8 bases. After removal of 1 base from V and 2 bases from J, the junction contained 1 base not matched to a gene. This CDR3 has 14 residues. Germline V gene lookup returns CDR1 LGHNA and CDR2 YNFKEQ.

The chain is built from TRBV18 and TRBJ2-7; 9 bases line up with TRBD1. Germline CDR1 KGHSH, CDR2 LQKENI. The CDR3 spans 15 residues. The trim removed 1 base at V and 2 bases at J, leaving 3 bases unmatched. Written as DNA, the CDR3 is TGTGCCAGCTCACCACGGGGACAGGGAGCCTACGAGCAGTACTTC. Its translation is CASSPRGQGAYEQYF.

This clone was seen only once. The V call is TRBV4-3, the J call TRBJ1-2; tentatively, D is TRBD1 (6 bases). V was cut by 3 bases and J by 2 bases, with 13 bases left in between. This CDR3 spans 15 amino acids. CDR1 is LGHNA and CDR2 is YSLEER in the germline V gene. CDR3 sequence (DNA): TGCGCCAGCAGCCAGAAACTGCAGGGGAACTATGGCTACACCTTC. The encoded protein is CASSQKLQGNYGYTF.

This sequence joins TRBV9 and TRBJ2-7; 12 bases fit TRBD2. Unmatched junction bases numbered 2, after V lost 3 bases and J lost 4 bases. This CDR3 has 14 amino acids. Germline CDR1 and CDR2: SGDLS and YYNGEE. This CDR3 reads CASSATSGGYEQYF. The DNA for the CDR3 is TGTGCCAGCAGCGCCACTAGCGGGGGGTACGAGCAGTACTTC. The full variable domain, in which reference TRBV9 and TRBJ2-7 provide the parts outside the CDR3, is DSGVTQTPKHLITATGQRVTLRCSPRSGDLSVYWYQQSLDQGLQFLIQYYNGEERAKGNILERFSAQQFPDLHSELNLSSLELGDSALYFCASSATSGGYEQYFGPGTRLTVT.

This sequence joins TRBV5-1 and TRBJ2-7; 8 bases align to TRBD1. This CDR3 is built from 14 residues. From germline, CDR1 is SGHRS and CDR2 YFSETQ. Trimming took 2 bases from V and 5 from J; bases not matched to a gene: 6. CDR3 in DNA: TGCGCCAGCAGCTTTGGCCAGGGGGCCCACGAGCAGTACTTC. Amino acids: CASSFGQGAHEQYF.

The J gene is TRBJ2-4, the V gene TRBV30; 11 positions match TRBD2. V trimming: 0 bases; J trimming: 10 bases; junction bases outside the gene matches: 17. This CDR3 region has 18 residues. Per germline, CDR1 GTSNPN and CDR2 SVGIG (reference sequence). The CDR3 sequence: CAWSVGGTSGLHLRIQYF. CDR3 DNA sequence: TGTGCCTGGAGTGTAGGCGGGACTAGCGGACTTCACCTTCGTATTCAGTACTTC.

The chain combines TRBV28 with TRBJ1-2; TRBD1 matches at 9 bases. Germline V CDR1 and CDR2: MDHEN, SYDVKM. V lost 5 bases and J lost 8; bases outside the gene matches: 12. This CDR3 is built from 15 residues. DNA of the CDR3: TGTGCCAGCAGTCTCCCCTACGGGACAGGGAGCGGCTACACCTTC. This gives the protein CASSLPYGTGSGYTF.

This chain connects TRBV7-9 to TRBJ1-2; 8 bases fit TRBD1. The CDR3 has 12 residues. Germline values: CDR1 SEHNR, CDR2 FQNEAQ (reference sequence). The trim removed 4 bases at V and 7 bases at J, leaving 2 bases unmatched. The CDR3 coding sequence is TGTGCCAGCAGCTCCGACAGGGGTGGCTACACCTTC. This encodes CASSSDRGGYTF.

This sequence joins TRBV16 and TRBJ1-2, with D possibly matching TRBD1 (5 bases). Germline V gene sequence: CDR1 KGHSY, CDR2 FQNENV. The CDR3 sequence is 13 residues long. V lost 1 base and J lost 6, with 9 bases in between. This CDR3 is CASSQFSGDGYTF. CDR3 coding DNA: TGTGCCAGCAGCCAATTCTCGGGGGATGGCTACACCTTC.

The chain combines TRBV6-5 with TRBJ1-4; D call uncertain. The germline V gene has CDR1 MNHEY and CDR2 SVGAGI. This CDR3 spans 15 amino acids. V lost 2 bases, J lost 8 bases, and 15 bases lay in between. DNA of the CDR3: TGTGCCAGCAGTTACGGAGGGCGTCTCGGAGAAAAACTGTTTTTT. Its translation: CASSYGGRLGEKLFF.

The genes are TRBV11-3 and TRBJ2-1; 7 positions match TRBD2. Germline V gene lookup returns CDR1 SGHNT and CDR2 YENEEA. Germline trimming cut 5 bases from V and 0 bases from J; bases unmatched to any gene: 4. The CDR3 totals 15 residues. The DNA for the CDR3 is TGTGCCAGCAGCCGCGGACTAGACTCCTACAATGAGCAGTTCTTC. Amino acids: CASSRGLDSYNEQFF.

The chain employs TRBV11-2 and TRBJ1-1, with 8 positions matching TRBD1. The germline V gene encodes CDR1 SGHAT and CDR2 FQNNGV. Germline trimming cut 1 base from V and 5 bases from J; bases unmatched to any gene: 3. This CDR3 contains 14 residues. In DNA, the CDR3 is TGTGCCAGCAGCTTAGCGACAGGGGTAACTGAAGCTTTCTTT. Translation: CASSLATGVTEAFF.

J is TRBJ1-1 and V is TRBV10-3; TRBD1 is a possible D gene (6 bases). The V end was cut by 7 bases, the J end by 5 bases, with 17 bases between. The V gene's germline CDR1 is ENHRY and CDR2 SYGVKD. There are 14 residues in the CDR3. This CDR3 is CAINGEGRGTEAFF. The CDR3 DNA reads TGTGCCATCAACGGGGAGGGGAGGGGGACTGAAGCTTTCTTT.

The V call is TRBV9, the J call TRBJ2-7; tentative D call: TRBD1 (5 bases). This CDR3 comprises 15 residues. Trimming cost V 0 bases and J 0 bases, with 10 bases left between them. Germline lookup yields CDR1 SGDLS and CDR2 YYNGEE. DNA for the CDR3: TGTGCCAGCAGCGTAGGGCAGGGCCTCTCCTACGAGCAGTACTTC. This encodes CASSVGQGLSYEQYF.